Below, 24 T cell receptor beta chains from the same sample are listed, as sequenced in a study of T cell repertoires in cytomegalovirus infection. TCRdb redid the calling of the reads with MiXCR, one entry per CDR3 protein. The repertoire holds 300,000 or so distinct CDR3 sequences, with about 23% as singletons. Sequenced input: PBMCs. Every receptor here comes from a human donor in good health (CMV status not recorded). Some clones in this sample may be carry-over from other donors' samples.

J is TRBJ2-5 and V is TRBV7-9; 12 bases fit TRBD2. After removal of 5 bases from V and 5 bases from J, the junction contained 9 bases not matched to a gene. Germline CDR1 is SEHNR and CDR2 is FQNEAQ (reference sequence). This CDR3 contains 16 residues. CDR3 nucleotide sequence: TGTGCCAGCAGCGACCTGACTAGCGGGGGTACCGAGACCCAGTACTTC. Translating gives CASSDLTSGGTETQYF.

V and J are TRBV7-9 and TRBJ2-7; no definite D call. V was clipped by 4 bases and J by 2 bases, with 12 bases between them. Per the germline V gene, CDR1 is SEHNR and CDR2 is FQNEAQ (reference sequence). The CDR3 extends over 14 amino acids. The CDR3 nucleotides read TGTGCCAGCAGCTCCCCGACGGGCCCCTACGAGCAGTACTTC. As protein: CASSSPTGPYEQYF.

Ten or more counts support this clonotype. The V gene is TRBV7-2, the J gene TRBJ1-2, with D possibly TRBD1 on 5 matching bases. The CDR3 runs to 13 residues. V lost 5 bases to trimming and J lost 4 bases, with 11 bases between them. Per the germline V gene, CDR1 is SGHTA and CDR2 is FQGNSA. As DNA, the CDR3 is TGTGCCAGCAGCGAAGCCGGGGCCTATGGCTACACCTTC. Translation gives CASSEAGAYGYTF.

This clonotype was found once. The V and J genes are TRBV20-1 and TRBJ2-1, with no clear D. This CDR3 spans 16 amino acids. Trimming left V 3 bases short and J 1 base short, with 16 bases between. Germline CDR1 reads DFQATT; CDR2 reads SNEGSKA (reference sequence). CDR3 nucleotides: TGCAGTGCTAGTGAGCCCCTAGTCGGGTCCTACAATGAGCAGTTCTTC. Translation: CSASEPLVGSYNEQFF.

This clonotype was seen a handful of times. The CDR3 DNA is TGCGCCAGCAGCCCCGGACCAGGGAGGACTGAAGCTTTCTTT. It specifies CASSPGPGRTEAFF. The rearrangement links TRBV5-1 to TRBJ1-1; possibly TRBD1 for D (5 bases). Per the germline V gene, CDR1 is SGHRS and CDR2 is YFSETQ. Trimming pared 4 bases from V and 5 bases from J, leaving 15 bases between. This CDR3 is built from 14 residues.

This sequence joins TRBV4-3 and TRBJ1-2; D is possibly TRBD1 (5 bases). CDR1 and CDR2 from the germline V gene are LGHNA and YSLEER. The CDR3 runs 16 residues. Trimming cost V 0 bases and J 1 base, with 12 bases left between them. In DNA form, the CDR3 reads TGCGCCAGCAGCCAAGATGCGGGGCGGTTTAACTATGGCTACACCTTC. It yields the protein CASSQDAGRFNYGYTF.

This clonotype was seen ten or more times. The CDR3 reads CASSLLMAALTEAFF. The DNA of the CDR3 is TGTGCCAGCAGCTTATTGATGGCAGCGCTCACTGAAGCTTTCTTT. The chain is built from TRBV7-2 and TRBJ1-1; no definite D call. The germline gives CDR1 SGHTA, CDR2 FQGNSA. V lost 2 bases and J 4 bases, leaving 14 bases between the germline ends. The CDR3 has 15 residues.

J is TRBJ2-1 and V is TRBV7-9, with D perhaps matching TRBD1 or TRBD2 (7 bases each). V was clipped by 6 bases and J by 7 bases, with 13 bases between them. Germline CDR1 reads SEHNR; CDR2 reads FQNEAQ (reference sequence). CDR3 length: 13 residues. The CDR3 DNA follows: TGTGCCAGCAGACCAGGGGGGGGGAATGAGCAGTTCTTC. This gives the protein CASRPGGGNEQFF. Together with reference TRBV7-9 and TRBJ2-1, the CDR3 gives the full variable domain: DTGVSQNPRHKITKRGQNVTFRCDPISEHNRLYWYRQTLGQGPEFLTYFQNEAQLEKSRLLSDRFSAERPKGSFSTLEIQRTEQGDSAMYLCASRPGGGNEQFFGPGTRLTVL.

This clonotype was picked up many times. The chain recombines TRBV7-2 with TRBJ2-7; 10 bases are shared with TRBD2. The J segment lost 4 bases and the V segment lost 2 bases, leaving 11 bases of the junction unmatched. Looked up from germline, CDR1 is SGHTA and CDR2 is FQGNSA. The CDR3 is 17 amino acids. The CDR3 reads CASSLRGSAGGGYEQYF. CDR3 nucleotides: TGTGCCAGCAGCTTAAGGGGGTCAGCGGGAGGGGGATACGAGCAGTACTTC.

The CDR3 sequence is CASSLIRGVRETQYF. The CDR3 nucleotides are TGTGCCAGCAGCCTCATCAGGGGAGTTCGGGAGACCCAGTACTTC. The chain recombines TRBV11-2 with TRBJ2-5; perhaps TRBD1 as D (6 bases). The length of the CDR3 is 15 residues. The V and J ends lost 5 bases and 5 bases respectively, with 18 bases between them. Germline CDR1 and CDR2: SGHAT and FQNNGV.

This clonotype was seen at least ten times. This chain connects TRBV7-8 to TRBJ1-5; D remains unclear. Germline CDR1 is SGHVS and CDR2 is FQNEAQ. The CDR3 is made up of 14 amino acids. V was pared by 2 bases and J by 3 bases, with 8 bases between. This CDR3 is CASSLRGFNQPQHF. CDR3 nucleotide sequence: TGTGCCAGCAGCTTACGGGGTTTCAATCAGCCCCAGCATTTT.

This clonotype was observed a handful of times. The chain uses TRBV28 and TRBJ2-5, with D perhaps matching TRBD2 (5 bases). There are 13 residues in the CDR3. Deletions cut 6 bases from V and 3 bases from J, with 11 bases between. CDR1 is MDHEN, CDR2 SYDVKM, per germline. The CDR3 spells CASSLEAKETQYF. In DNA form, the CDR3 reads TGTGCCAGCAGCCTGGAGGCGAAAGAGACCCAGTACTTC.

The chain employs TRBV6-5 and TRBJ2-5; the match to TRBD1 covers 7 bases. V lost 2 bases, J lost 7 bases, and 13 bases stayed unmatched. The germline CDR1 and CDR2 sequences are MNHEY and SVGAGI. This CDR3 region has 16 residues. The DNA of the CDR3 is TGTGCCAGCAGTTACGGAGGACAGGAAGCCGTGGGGACCCAGTACTTC. Translating it yields CASSYGGQEAVGTQYF.

This clonotype was seen only a few times. This chain connects TRBV9 to TRBJ1-3, with D possibly matching TRBD1 (5 bases). The CDR3 sequence is 16 residues long. Trimming shortened V by 3 bases and J by 0 bases, and 13 bases separated the two germline ends. CDR1 is SGDLS and CDR2 is YYNGEE in the germline V gene. CDR3 bases: TGTGCCAGCAGCGCCTGGGGGACGTCCTCTGGAAACACCATATATTTT. Protein product: CASSAWGTSSGNTIYF.

This clonotype was counted only a few times. This chain joins TRBV7-9 and TRBJ1-2; 7 positions agree with TRBD1. The junction had 6 bases not matched to a gene; V was cut back by 2 bases and J by 6 bases. The CDR3 is 14 residues long. In germline, CDR1 is SEHNR, CDR2 FQNEAQ (reference sequence). Written as DNA, the CDR3 is TGTGCCAGCAGCTTACAGACAGGGTTTGATGGCTACACCTTC. Residues: CASSLQTGFDGYTF.

The genes are TRBV18 and TRBJ2-7, with 15 bases aligning to TRBD2. CDR1 and CDR2 (germline): KGHSH, LQKENI. Trimming removed 0 bases from V and 3 bases from J; junction bases left unmatched: 0. This CDR3 has 16 amino acids. CDR3 sequence reads: CASSPPGLAGGYEQYF. Here the CDR3 DNA reads TGTGCCAGCTCACCACCGGGACTAGCGGGGGGCTACGAGCAGTACTTC.

This clonotype has a count of ten or more. J is TRBJ1-2 and V is TRBV7-2; 9 nucleotides agree with TRBD1. The junction had 9 bases not matched to a gene; V was cut back by 6 bases and J by 4 bases. Per the germline V gene, CDR1 is SGHTA and CDR2 is FQGNSA. CDR3 length: 15 residues. The CDR3 DNA follows: TGTGCCAGCAGGATAGGGGGGACAGGGACCTATGGCTACACCTTC. Protein product: CASRIGGTGTYGYTF.

Ten or more counts support this clonotype. The chain recombines TRBV7-6 with TRBJ2-1; 15 nucleotides line up with TRBD2. This CDR3 contains 15 residues. The V segment lost 5 bases and the J segment 6 bases; nucleotides outside the gene matches: 2. Germline V gives CDR1 SGHVS, CDR2 FNYEAQ. The CDR3 spells CASSPGLAGGNEQFF. The CDR3 region has the DNA TGTGCCAGCAGCCCGGGACTAGCGGGAGGCAATGAGCAGTTCTTC.

The chain combines TRBV20-1 with TRBJ2-1; D unclear. V was pared by 1 base and J by 0 bases, with 10 bases between. Germline V gene data show CDR1 as DFQATT and CDR2 as SNEGSKA (reference sequence). CDR3 length: 15 amino acids. The CDR3 region has the DNA TGCAGTGCTAGAGGGGTCGGCGGCTCCTACAATGAGCAGTTCTTC. It encodes CSARGVGGSYNEQFF.

Details on this clonotype: One junction end does not reproduce the germline sequence, and a read error may be involved. The chain joins TRBV11-2 to TRBJ1-3, with 7 bases matching TRBD1. The CDR3 is 15 residues long. Germline CDR1 SGHAT, CDR2 FQNNGV. The CDR3 here is CGSSFRDSSVNTIYF. As DNA, the CDR3 is TGTGGCAGCAGCTTTCGGGACAGTTCGGTGAACACCATATATTTT. Together with reference TRBV11-2 and TRBJ1-3, the CDR3 gives the full variable domain: EAGVAQSPRYKIIEKRQSVAFWCNPISGHATLYWYQQILGQGPKLLIQFQNNGVVDDSQLPKDRFSAERLKGVDSTLKIQPAKLEDSAVYLCGSSFRDSSVNTIYFGEGSWLTVV.

This clonotype occurred a few times. The J gene is TRBJ1-4, the V gene TRBV28; maybe TRBD1 (6 bases). Germline CDR1 MDHEN, CDR2 SYDVKM. V lost 7 bases and J lost 5, with 17 bases in between. The CDR3 runs 15 residues. The CDR3 coding sequence is TGTGCCAGCAACCAACCGGAGGGGGGGAATGAAAAACTGTTTTTT. Its translation: CASNQPEGGNEKLFF.

This clonotype was picked up a small number of times. The CDR3 region has the DNA TGTGCCAGCAGCTTAGAAGTCAGCTCCTACGAGCAGTACTTC. This encodes CASSLEVSSYEQYF. The chain recombines TRBV11-2 with TRBJ2-7; D is unclear. Looked up from germline, CDR1 is SGHAT and CDR2 is FQNNGV. The CDR3 contains 14 residues. Between the trimmed V and J ends, which lost 0 bases and 0 bases, there was a span of 6 bases.

This rearrangement joins TRBV19 to TRBJ1-2, with D perhaps matching TRBD1 (6 bases). Trimming removed 7 bases from V and 3 bases from J, with 18 bases in between. Looked up from germline, CDR1 is LNHDA and CDR2 is SQIVND (reference sequence). The CDR3 is 15 amino acids. The CDR3 protein is CASKRGQRPDYGYTF. In DNA form, the CDR3 reads TGTGCCAGTAAAAGAGGACAGCGCCCCGACTATGGCTACACCTTC.

V gene TRBV29-1 combines with J gene TRBJ2-2; D uncertain. Germline CDR1 and CDR2: SQVTM and ANQGSEA. Trimming took 4 bases from V and 1 from J, leaving 4 bases between them. The CDR3 runs 12 residues. The CDR3 spells CSVGQNTGELFF. As DNA, the CDR3 is TGCAGCGTTGGACAGAACACCGGGGAGCTGTTTTTT.